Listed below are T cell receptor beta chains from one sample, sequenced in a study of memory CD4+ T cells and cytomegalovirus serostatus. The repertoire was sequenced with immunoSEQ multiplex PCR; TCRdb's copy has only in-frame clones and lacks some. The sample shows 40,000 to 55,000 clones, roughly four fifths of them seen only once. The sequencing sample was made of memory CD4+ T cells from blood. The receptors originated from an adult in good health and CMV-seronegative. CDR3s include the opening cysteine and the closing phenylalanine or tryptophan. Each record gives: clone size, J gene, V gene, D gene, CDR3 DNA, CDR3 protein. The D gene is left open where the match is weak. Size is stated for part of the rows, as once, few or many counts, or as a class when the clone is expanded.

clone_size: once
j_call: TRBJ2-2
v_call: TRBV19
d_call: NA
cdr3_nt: TGTGCCAGTAGTATGAAGGGCAGCTTCACCGGGGAGCTGTTTTTT
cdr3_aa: CASSMKGSFTGELFF

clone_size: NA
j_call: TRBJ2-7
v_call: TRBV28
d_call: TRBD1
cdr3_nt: TGTGCCAGCAGGACAGGGGGGGCGGGGTACGAGCAGTACTTC
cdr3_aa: CASRTGGAGYEQYF

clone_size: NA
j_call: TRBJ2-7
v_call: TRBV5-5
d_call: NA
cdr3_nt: TGTGCCAGCAGCTTGCTGGGGAGCTCCTACGAGCAGTACTTC
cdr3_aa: CASSLLGSSYEQYF

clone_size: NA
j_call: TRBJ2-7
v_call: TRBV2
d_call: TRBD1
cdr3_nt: TGTGCCAGCAGGGCGAACGTGGGACAGGGCGCCGAGCAGTACTTC
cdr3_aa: CASRANVGQGAEQYF

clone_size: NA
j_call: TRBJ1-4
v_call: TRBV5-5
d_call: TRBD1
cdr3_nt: TGTGCCAGCAGCCGGACAGGGACTAATGAAAAACTGTTTTTT
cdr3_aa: CASSRTGTNEKLFF

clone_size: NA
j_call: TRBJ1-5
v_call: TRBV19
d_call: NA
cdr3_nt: TGTGCCAGTAGGCCGGGCCCAACTCATCAGCCCCAGCATTTT
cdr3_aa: CASRPGPTHQPQHF

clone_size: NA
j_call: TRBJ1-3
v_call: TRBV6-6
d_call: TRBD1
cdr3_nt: TGTGCCAGCAGTTACTCGGGGACAGTAGGGAACACCATATATTTT
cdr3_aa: CASSYSGTVGNTIYF

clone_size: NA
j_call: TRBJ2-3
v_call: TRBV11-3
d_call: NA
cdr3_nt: TGTGCCAGCAGCTCAACAGGGCCAGCGTCACAGAGGACAGATACGCAGTATTTT
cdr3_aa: CASSSTGPASQRTDTQYF

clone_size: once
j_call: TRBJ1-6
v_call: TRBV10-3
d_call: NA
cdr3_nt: TGCCGGGGGCTTTCCACCTATAATTCACCCCTCCACTTT
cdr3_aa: CRGLSTYNSPLHF

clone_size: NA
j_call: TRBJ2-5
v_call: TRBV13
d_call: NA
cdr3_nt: TGTGCCAGCAGCTTAGGGCCAGGGGTACGGGAGACCCAGTACTTC
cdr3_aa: CASSLGPGVRETQYF

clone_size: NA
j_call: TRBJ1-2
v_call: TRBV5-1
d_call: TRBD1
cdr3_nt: TGCGCCAGCAGCCTAGGGACAGCGGGTAACTATGGCTACACCTTC
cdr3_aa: CASSLGTAGNYGYTF

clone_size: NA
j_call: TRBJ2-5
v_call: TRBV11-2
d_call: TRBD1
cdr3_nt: TGTGCCAGCAGCCCTCAGGGGGCTGGACAAGAGACCCAGTACTTC
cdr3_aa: CASSPQGAGQETQYF

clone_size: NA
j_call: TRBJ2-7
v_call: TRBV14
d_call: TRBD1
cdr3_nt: TGTGCCAGCAGCCACCCGGGACAGGGGTTCTACGAGCAGTACTTC
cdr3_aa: CASSHPGQGFYEQYF

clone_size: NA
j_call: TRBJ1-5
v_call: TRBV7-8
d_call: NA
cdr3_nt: TGTGCCAGCAGCTTAGGACAGAAACAGCCCCAGCATTTT
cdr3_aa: CASSLGQKQPQHF

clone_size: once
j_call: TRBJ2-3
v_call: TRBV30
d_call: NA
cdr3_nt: TGTGCCTGGAGTGGTGGGAGCACAGATACGCAGTATTTT
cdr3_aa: CAWSGGSTDTQYF

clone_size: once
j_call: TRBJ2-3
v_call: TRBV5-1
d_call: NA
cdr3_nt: TGCGCCAGCAGCTGGGCCAGGGATACGCAGTATTTT
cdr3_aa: CASSWARDTQYF

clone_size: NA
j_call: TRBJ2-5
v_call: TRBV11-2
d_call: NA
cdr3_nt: TGTGCCAGCAGCTTAGCGGGGGCTCAAGAGACCCAGTACTTC
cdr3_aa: CASSLAGAQETQYF